Given below is one T cell receptor beta chain in context. Profiled with immunoSEQ multiplex PCR; TCRdb holds only in-frame clones, not every one. The data show roughly 60,000 clones, roughly nine tenths seen once. V dropped 4 bases and J dropped 2 bases, with 12 bases sitting between them. The CDR3 sequence is 14 residues long. The germline V gene has CDR1 SGHNT and CDR2 YYREEE (reference sequence). The data were obtained in a study of glioma-infiltrating T cells after dendritic cell vaccination. Time point in this sample: after dendritic cell vaccination, including at tumor progression/relapse. The specimen was blood, collected after dendritic cell vaccination. The V gene is TRBV5-4, the J gene TRBJ2-5; TRBD1 might be the D (6 bases). This receptor was identified in a human donor with glioblastoma. DNA of the CDR3: TGTGCCAGCAGCGGGGGCCCCGATCAAGAGACCCAGTACTTC. Translated: CASSGGPDQETQYF.